Listed here are 5 T cell receptor beta chains from one sample, sequenced in a study of T cell responses to AZD1222 COVID-19 vaccine. The protocol was immunoSEQ multiplex PCR, while the TCRdb copy is restricted to in-frame clones and leaves out a portion. Of 150,000 to 200,000 clones listed, just under 95% are singletons. Sequenced here: peripheral blood, sampled on day 0 of AZD1222 vaccination. The receptors originated from an adult in good health.

This chain links TRBV5-1 with TRBJ1-2, with TRBD1 as a possible D gene (6 bases). The CDR3 runs to 15 residues. Per the germline V gene, CDR1 is SGHRS and CDR2 is YFSETQ. V lost 1 base and J lost 7, with 17 bases in between. For the CDR3, the DNA is TGCGCCAGCAGCTTGTTGACAGGTTCTAGGGGTGGCTACACCTTC. Its protein is CASSLLTGSRGGYTF.

Note on this clone: Other DNA sequences in the same sample also yield this CDR3. This chain uses TRBV5-1 with TRBJ1-4; 9 positions agree with TRBD1. Germline trimming cut 2 bases from V and 8 bases from J; bases unmatched to any gene: 7. The CDR3 has 15 residues. CDR1 is SGHRS, CDR2 YFSETQ, per germline. Here the CDR3 reads CASSFTGGAEEKLFF. CDR3 sequence (DNA): TGCGCCAGCAGCTTTACAGGGGGCGCGGAGGAAAAACTGTTTTTT. Filled out from reference TRBV5-1 and TRBJ1-4, the complete variable domain reads KAGVTQTPRYLIKTRGQQVTLSCSPISGHRSVSWYQQTPGQGLQFLFEYFSETQRNKGNFPGRFSGRQFSNSRSEMNVSTLELGDSALYLCASSFTGGAEEKLFFGSGTQLSVL.

The V and J genes are TRBV19 and TRBJ1-6; the D gene is possibly TRBD1 (5 bases). Trimming removed 6 bases from V and 3 bases from J, with 12 bases in between. The CDR3 length is 15 residues. Germline V gene sequence: CDR1 LNHDA, CDR2 SQIVND (reference sequence). CDR3 protein: CASSQGRNYNSPLHF. The CDR3 DNA follows: TGTGCCAGTAGCCAGGGCAGGAACTATAATTCACCCCTCCACTTT.

The rearrangement joins TRBV6-5 to TRBJ1-1, with 7 nucleotides matching TRBD1. The CDR3 runs to 13 residues. CDR1 is MNHEY, CDR2 SVGAGI, per germline. J gave up 7 bases and V 6 bases, and 8 bases lay outside the gene matches. CDR3 DNA: TGTGCCAGCAGATTGACAGGGTTGGGTGAAGCTTTCTTT. It specifies CASRLTGLGEAFF.

The J gene is TRBJ2-5, the V gene TRBV7-8; D unresolved. The CDR3 totals 12 residues. Germline loops: CDR1 SGHVS, CDR2 FQNEAQ. The germline V and J ends were trimmed by 4 bases and 5 bases, with 8 bases remaining between them. The CDR3 DNA follows: TGTGCCAGCAGCTCCCAGCGTGAGACCCAGTACTTC. Its protein is CASSSQRETQYF.